Listed below are T cell receptor beta chains from one sample, sequenced in a study of blood T cell repertoires in COVID-19. Profiled with immunoSEQ multiplex PCR; TCRdb holds only in-frame clones, not every one. Of 390,000 or so clones in the sample, 75% to 90% were seen once. Material: peripheral blood. The receptor source for this set is a woman aged 30 to 39 with active or convalescent COVID-19. The CDR3 runs from the conserved cysteine through the conserved F or W. A D gene is named only where the DNA matches it firmly. The listing skips clone size in some rows; elsewhere it reads once, few, many or a size class.

>TRBV7-8|12|few|NA|TRBJ1-4
TGTGCCAGCACGGAGTCTAATGAAAAACTGTTTTTT
CASTESNEKLFF
>TRBV21-1|17|NA|NA|TRBJ2-7
TGTGCCAGCAGCAAAGTGCATTTTTGCAGGGAGGGTGACGAGCAGTACTTC
CASSKVHFCREGDEQYF
>TRBV5-8|16|NA|TRBD1|TRBJ2-3
TGTGCCAGCAGCTTGGATATTAACACAGGGGGGGATACGCAGTATTTT
CASSLDINTGGDTQYF
>TRBV10-3|14|NA|NA|TRBJ1-1
TGTGCCATCAGTGGGATAGGGGAGAACACTGAAGCTTTCTTT
CAISGIGENTEAFF
>TRBV19|13|NA|TRBD2|TRBJ2-3
TGTGCCAGTTTGCTAGCGGGAGCAGATACGCAGTATTTT
CASLLAGADTQYF
>TRBV29-1|15|NA|TRBD2|TRBJ2-7
TGCAGCGTTGAAGCTGGACTAGCGGGGGGGTACGAGCAGTACTTC
CSVEAGLAGGYEQYF
>TRBV27|18|NA|TRBD2|TRBJ2-7
TGTGCCAGCACCCAAGAGGCCCAGGGCGGCGGGAGACCCTACGAGCAGTACTTC
CASTQEAQGGGRPYEQYF
>TRBV24-1|16|once|TRBD1|TRBJ2-7
TGTGCCACCAGTGACTCAACACAGGGGGCGCAGGGCGAGCAGTACTTC
CATSDSTQGAQGEQYF
>TRBV5-1|14|NA|TRBD1|TRBJ1-2
TGCGCCAGCAGCTACTCGGGACAGGGGTATGGCTACACCTTC
CASSYSGQGYGYTF
>TRBV19|15|NA|NA|TRBJ1-1
TGTGCCAGTAGTATGGTTCCGGGACTTCACACTGAAGCTTTCTTT
CASSMVPGLHTEAFF
>TRBV6-5|15|NA|NA|TRBJ1-5
TGTGCCAGCACCGGACAGACGTATAGCAATCAGCCCCAGCATTTT
CASTGQTYSNQPQHF
>TRBV27|16|NA|NA|TRBJ1-6
TGTGCCAGCGGCAAGGACAGAAGCTCCTATAATTCACCCCTCCACTTT
CASGKDRSSYNSPLHF
>TRBV3-1/TRBV3-2|14|once|NA|TRBJ2-2
TGTGCCAGCAGCCAACAGGGAGGAACCGGGGAGCTGTTTTTT
CASSQQGGTGELFF
>TRBV13|14|NA|NA|TRBJ1-1
TGTGCCAGCAGCTTAGGTACTCAGGGTATTGAAGCTTTCTTT
CASSLGTQGIEAFF
>TRBV20-1|13|NA|NA|TRBJ1-2
TGCAGTGCTAGTACACAGGGAAATAGTGGCTACACCTTC
CSASTQGNSGYTF